These 14 T cell receptor beta chains came from one sample sequenced in a study of blood T cell repertoires in COVID-19. Some clones are missing from TCRdb's copy, which holds only in-frame ones; the method was immunoSEQ multiplex PCR. The sample records 60,000 to 75,000 clones, more than 85% being singletons. Sequencing was performed on peripheral blood. The receptors come from a man in his 70s with active COVID-19.

V gene TRBV12-3 or TRBV12-4 combines with J gene TRBJ1-1, with TRBD1 as a possible D gene (6 bases). V lost 4 bases and J 4 bases, leaving 10 bases between the germline ends. The CDR3 runs to 13 residues. CDR3 sequence reads: CASSSQGLTEAFF. In nucleotides, the CDR3 is TGTGCCAGCAGTTCCCAGGGGCTCACTGAAGCTTTCTTT.

The V gene is TRBV6-5, the J gene TRBJ2-7, with unresolved D. Germline V gene sequence: CDR1 MNHEY, CDR2 SVGAGI. The CDR3 extends over 15 amino acids. The V and J ends lost 7 bases and 2 bases respectively, with 18 bases between them. The CDR3 nucleotides read TGTGCCAGCACCCCTCCCGCCCCGCGAGCCTACGAGCAGTACTTC. Translation gives CASTPPAPRAYEQYF.

V gene TRBV11-3 combines with J gene TRBJ2-2, with D unresolved. Germline assignment: CDR1 SGHNT and CDR2 YENEEA. This CDR3 has 13 residues. V shed 0 bases and J shed 8 bases, with 7 bases lying between them. The CDR3 DNA reads as TGTGCCAGCAGCTTAGATGGCCAAGGGGAGCTGTTTTTT. This sequence encodes CASSLDGQGELFF. Variable domain in full (rest from reference TRBV11-3 and TRBJ2-2): EAGVVQSPRYKIIEKKQPVAFWCNPISGHNTLYWYLQNLGQGPELLIRYENEEAVDDSQLPKDRFSAERLKGVDSTLKIQPAELGDSAVYLCASSLDGQGELFFGEGSRLTVL.

For this clone: In the same sample, other DNA sequences code for this CDR3. This sequence joins TRBV7-9 and TRBJ2-3; D possibly corresponds to TRBD2 (5 bases). CDR3 length: 12 residues. Germline CDR1 is SEHNR and CDR2 is FQNEAQ (reference sequence). Between the trimmed V and J ends, which lost 2 bases and 6 bases, there was a span of 6 bases. The CDR3 here is CASSLSGDTQYF. In DNA form, the CDR3 reads TGTGCCAGCAGCTTATCGGGGGATACGCAGTATTTT.

This chain uses TRBV28 with TRBJ2-7, with 7 bases fitting TRBD1. Germline trimming cut 6 bases from V and 4 bases from J; bases unmatched to any gene: 6. Germline V CDR1 and CDR2: MDHEN, SYDVKM. The CDR3 is made up of 13 amino acids. CDR3 residues: CASRGTESYEQYF. The CDR3 bases are TGTGCCAGCAGGGGGACAGAGAGTTACGAGCAGTACTTC.

The rearrangement joins TRBV7-9 to TRBJ2-1, with 10 bases identical to TRBD1. With 5 bases clipped from V and 1 base from J, the junction kept 5 bases outside the gene matches. Germline-derived CDR1 and CDR2 are SEHNR and FQNEAQ (reference sequence). The CDR3 is 16 amino acids. CDR3 amino acids: CASSPGTGESYNEQFF. In DNA form, the CDR3 reads TGTGCCAGCAGCCCCGGGACAGGGGAATCCTACAATGAGCAGTTCTTC.

The rearrangement links TRBV5-4 to TRBJ1-2, with TRBD1 matching 7 bases. The CDR3 is 13 residues long. Trimming removed 4 bases from V and 2 bases from J; junction bases left unmatched: 2. The germline V gene encodes CDR1 SGHNT and CDR2 YYREEE (reference sequence). CDR3 nucleotides: TGTGCCAGCAGCCCGGGACAGAACTATGGCTACACCTTC. It yields the protein CASSPGQNYGYTF.

The chain has TRBV11-2 and TRBJ2-5; D is possibly TRBD2 (6 bases). Germline CDR1 and CDR2: SGHAT and FQNNGV. The CDR3 has 16 residues. Trimming removed 4 bases at V and 8 bases at J, with 23 bases between. The CDR3 protein is CASSSSRGGLQVTQYF. CDR3 DNA sequence: TGTGCCAGCAGCTCATCTCGGGGAGGCCTCCAGGTCACCCAGTACTTC.

V is TRBV28 and J is TRBJ1-5; D not certain. CDR3 length: 14 residues. Germline V gene lookup returns CDR1 MDHEN and CDR2 SYDVKM. V was cut by 6 bases and J by 11 bases, with 20 bases left in between. The CDR3 coding sequence is TGTGCCAGCAGGAGCGGTGTGGGCCGTCTGGCCCAGCATTTT. This sequence encodes CASRSGVGRLAQHF.

The chain carries TRBV19 and TRBJ2-2; 12 bases align to TRBD2. The CDR3 is 15 amino acids. The V segment lost 4 bases and the J segment 7 bases; nucleotides outside the gene matches: 4. In germline, CDR1 is LNHDA, CDR2 SQIVND (reference sequence). The CDR3: CASSSKGLAGGELFF. Here the CDR3 DNA reads TGTGCCAGTAGTAGCAAGGGACTAGCGGGCGGGGAGCTGTTTTTT.

The V gene is TRBV10-3, the J gene TRBJ2-7; 7 bases match TRBD1. Germline CDR1 and CDR2: ENHRY and SYGVKD. Unmatched junction bases numbered 9, after V lost 10 bases and J lost 3 bases. There are 13 residues in the CDR3. Here the CDR3 reads CATQPGQNYEQYF. CDR3 nucleotides: TGTGCCACCCAACCGGGACAGAACTACGAGCAGTACTTC.

This clone was found once. The rearrangement uses TRBV19 and TRBJ1-1, with 10 bases lining up with TRBD1. J lost 2 bases, V lost 3 bases, and 9 bases had no gene match. Germline V gives CDR1 LNHDA, CDR2 SQIVND (reference sequence). The CDR3 contains 17 residues. The CDR3 sequence: CASSIGTGAWGNTEAFF. The CDR3 DNA reads as TGTGCCAGTAGTATCGGGACAGGGGCTTGGGGAAACACTGAAGCTTTCTTT.

The rearrangement links TRBV23-1 to TRBJ1-5; 7 nucleotides align to TRBD1. TRBV23-1 is sorted into the ORF group, with uncertain function. The CDR3 runs to 11 residues. V was pared by 11 bases and J by 9 bases, with 7 bases of the junction left unmatched. Written as DNA, the CDR3 is TGCGCCGACAGGGATGGTGGGCCCCAGCATTTT. Amino acids: CADRDGGPQHF.

V and J are TRBV6-5 and TRBJ1-1, with D uncertain. Germline V gives CDR1 MNHEY, CDR2 SVGAGI. The CDR3 extends over 14 amino acids. The V and J ends lost 0 bases and 4 bases respectively, with 9 bases between them. The CDR3 DNA follows: TGTGCCAGCAGTTACTCGACGCGGGCCACTGAAGCTTTCTTT. Its protein product is CASSYSTRATEAFF.